This T cell receptor beta chain was recovered during a study of cytomegalovirus exposure and HLA in healthy donors. Overall study: An earlier analysis found roughly 100 million unique TCR beta sequences from about 179 million T cells. Unique TCRs numbering around 80 million, obtained from HLA-typed donors, made up an early data release. General study results and limits: In an earlier analysis, productive rearrangement rates for most beta V segments clustered near 90% or 30%. No immune exposure information besides CMV serostatus was available.

Use of 60 Vbeta and 13 Jbeta primers characterized the PCR. Data came from immunoSEQ multiplex PCR; TCRdb stores just in-frame clones and leaves some out. The profile shows roughly 170,000 clones, over 70% of them singletons. The table lists this clone with a count of one. No antigen is known for it. With V trimmed by 4 bases and J by 3 bases, 3 bases remained unmatched. The CDR3 is 14 amino acids. Germline values: CDR1 MNHNS, CDR2 SASEGT. V gene TRBV6-1 combines with J gene TRBJ2-7; 10 nucleotides line up with TRBD2. The TCR comes from a woman aged 25 to 39 in good health and CMV-seropositive. Specimen: PBMCs. Here the CDR3 reads CASSGRTSGYEQYF. In nucleotides, the CDR3 is TGTGCCAGCAGTGGGAGGACTAGCGGCTACGAGCAGTACTTC.